A selection of T cell receptor beta chains follows, all from one sample in a study of CD8 T cells in ankylosing spondylitis. In TCRdb, the 5' RACE reads were re-called with MiXCR into one record per CDR3 protein. The table records some 200,000 distinct CDR3 sequences, 15% to 20% of them present only once. Sequences were obtained from blood, either unsorted or a sorted T cell fraction (not recorded which). These receptors originate from a male donor aged 10-35 years with ankylosing spondylitis or in good health (not recorded which). CDR3s include the opening cysteine and the closing phenylalanine or tryptophan. Fields, in order: clone size, D gene, J gene, V gene, CDR3 DNA, CDR3 protein. D genes are given only for firm matches. Not all rows give a size; the values are once, few, many and, for expanded clones, a class.

>many|.|TRBJ2-7|TRBV27
TGTGCCAGCAGTTTATCCCGGGGCAGTCTTGACGAGCAGTACTTC
CASSLSRGSLDEQYF
>many|.|TRBJ2-2|TRBV29-1
TGCAGCGTGGGAGCCCACACCGGGGAGCTGTTTTTT
CSVGAHTGELFF
>many|TRBD2|TRBJ2-3|TRBV6-5
TGTGCCAGCGCAGAGGCCCTAGCGGGAGGACCAGATACGCAGTATTTT
CASAEALAGGPDTQYF
>.|TRBD2|TRBJ2-1|TRBV2
TGTGCCAGCAGCCTCCGGACTAGCGACGATAAGCAGTTCTTC
CASSLRTSDDKQFF
>many|TRBD2|TRBJ2-3|TRBV27
TGTGCCAGCAGTTTATGGGCGGGAGCCCTTACAGATACGCAGTATTTT
CASSLWAGALTDTQYF
>few|TRBD2|TRBJ2-1|TRBV12-3/TRBV12-4
TGTGCCAGCACCCAATCGGGGGGACCCCACTACAATGAGCAGTTCTTC
CASTQSGGPHYNEQFF
>many|TRBD2|TRBJ2-3|TRBV20-1
TGCAGTGCTAGACGGGAGGGGTCCGCAGATACGCAGTATTTT
CSARREGSADTQYF
>many|.|TRBJ2-1|TRBV18
TGTGCCAGCTCACAACCCGGGCGATACAATGAGCAGTTCTTC
CASSQPGRYNEQFF
>many|TRBD2|TRBJ2-7|TRBV20-1
TGCAGTGCTAGAGGGTCCAGCGGGAGGAGGGTAGACGAGCAGTACTTC
CSARGSSGRRVDEQYF
>.|.|TRBJ1-1|TRBV12-5
TGTGCTAGTGGACCAGTGGGGACCAACACTGAAGCTTTCTTT
CASGPVGTNTEAFF
>many|.|TRBJ1-5|TRBV3-1
TGTGCCAGCAGCCAAGCCCCACAACCAGGGAGCAATCAGCCCCAGCATTTT
CASSQAPQPGSNQPQHF
>once|TRBD1|TRBJ2-3|TRBV6-5
TGTGCCAGCAGTCAAACAGGGGGGAGCACAGATACGCAGTATTTT
CASSQTGGSTDTQYF
>many|TRBD2|TRBJ2-7|TRBV7-7
TGTGCCAGCAGTCTTAGCTTAATGGGGGGGGAAGAGCAGTACTTC
CASSLSLMGGEEQYF
>.|TRBD1|TRBJ2-1|TRBV29-1
TGCAGCGTTGAAGTGGGGACAGGCTGGTACAATGAGCAGTTCTTC
CSVEVGTGWYNEQFF
>.|TRBD1|TRBJ2-1|TRBV18
TGTGCCAGCTCACCTAGAGCTCATTTGGGACAGCTCAGCCGGAATGAGCAGTTCTTC
CASSPRAHLGQLSRNEQFF
>few|TRBD1|TRBJ2-4|TRBV7-6
TGTGCCAGCAGCCCCGGGACAGGGAACATTCAGTACTTC
CASSPGTGNIQYF
>.|TRBD1|TRBJ2-3|TRBV5-1
TGCGCCAGCAGCTTGGAAGGGGGCCGCCCCGGCACAGATACGCAGTATTTT
CASSLEGGRPGTDTQYF
>many|.|TRBJ2-7|TRBV7-2
TGTGCCAGCAGCTTAAGTCCAGGCAACGCCTACGAGCAGTACTTC
CASSLSPGNAYEQYF
>many|TRBD1|TRBJ1-1|TRBV30
TGTGCCTGGAGTTTTACTTTGACAGGGTTGATGAACACTGAAGCTTTCTTT
CAWSFTLTGLMNTEAFF
>.|TRBD2|TRBJ2-1|TRBV27
TGTGCCAGCGGCCCAACCGGGACTAGCGGAAACAATGAGCAGTTCTTC
CASGPTGTSGNNEQFF
>many|TRBD1|TRBJ2-3|TRBV5-1
TGCGCCAGCAGCTGGCTACGACAGGGACCCTCGGATACGCAGTATTTT
CASSWLRQGPSDTQYF
>.|.|TRBJ1-2|TRBV7-9
TGTGCCAGCAGCTTAATAGGGACACCTAACTATGGCTACACCTTC
CASSLIGTPNYGYTF
>many|.|TRBJ2-3|TRBV12-3/TRBV12-4
TGTGCCAGCAGTTCGGGAGATACGCAGTATTTT
CASSSGDTQYF
>many|.|TRBJ2-1|TRBV30
TGTGCCTGGAGCGTGCTAGGGTACAATGAGCAGTTCTTC
CAWSVLGYNEQFF
>few|.|TRBJ1-6|TRBV7-6
TGTGCCAGCAGCTTAGACAGAGGCACACCCCTCCACTTT
CASSLDRGTPLHF
>many|TRBD1|TRBJ1-5|TRBV6-5
TGTGCCAGCAGACATGGACAGGATTCGAATCAGCCCCAGCATTTT
CASRHGQDSNQPQHF
>many|TRBD1|TRBJ2-1|TRBV12-3/TRBV12-4
TGTGCCAGCAGTCCCCAGGGGGATGAGCAGTTCTTC
CASSPQGDEQFF
>.|.|TRBJ2-7|TRBV20-1
TGCAGTGCTAGTGTATTGGACATGATCGGTCGGGACGAGCAGTACTTC
CSASVLDMIGRDEQYF
>many|.|TRBJ2-1|TRBV27
TGTGCCAGCAGTTTCTCCAGGGGCAACCCCCTGGCAAGCTCCTACAATGAGCAGTTCTTC
CASSFSRGNPLASSYNEQFF
>many|TRBD1|TRBJ2-6|TRBV29-1
TGCAGCGTGGCTTCGAGGGGGCCTGGGGCCAACGTCCTGACTTTC
CSVASRGPGANVLTF
>.|TRBD2|TRBJ2-3|TRBV12-3/TRBV12-4
TGTGCCAGCAGTGGAACTAGCGGGAGAGAAACAGATACGCAGTATTTT
CASSGTSGRETDTQYF
>many|TRBD2|TRBJ2-1|TRBV5-1
TGCGCCAGCAGCTTGGGCGGGAGAAGCGATGAGCAGTTCTTC
CASSLGGRSDEQFF
>many|.|TRBJ2-3|TRBV5-1
TGCGCCAGCAGCTTGGCGATCACCAGGGGAACAGATACGCAGTATTTT
CASSLAITRGTDTQYF
>few|.|TRBJ2-1|TRBV6-5
TGTGCCAGCAGGGGACTGAGCGGAAGCTCCTACAATGAGCAGTTCTTC
CASRGLSGSSYNEQFF
>many|.|TRBJ2-7|TRBV3-1
TGTGCCAGCAGCTTCAGCGAAGGCGAGCAGTACTTC
CASSFSEGEQYF
>many|.|TRBJ2-3|TRBV4-2
TGTGCCAGCAGCCAAGATATCGGCGCAGATACGCAGTATTTT
CASSQDIGADTQYF
>.|TRBD1|TRBJ2-2|TRBV7-3
TGTGCCAGCAGCTTAACTTGGACAGGGAACGCCGGGGAGCTGTTTTTT
CASSLTWTGNAGELFF
>.|.|TRBJ2-3|TRBV4-2
TGTGCCAGCAGCTCTCAGTCAATCACGAACACAGATACGCAGTATTTT
CASSSQSITNTDTQYF
>many|TRBD1|TRBJ2-7|TRBV30
TGTGCCTGGGAACAGGGGGCCCACGAGCAGTACTTC
CAWEQGAHEQYF
>.|.|TRBJ2-2|TRBV29-1
TGCAGCGCCCAACCGATAGCCGGGGAGCTGTTTTTT
CSAQPIAGELFF
>many|.|TRBJ2-2|TRBV6-2/TRBV6-3
TGTGCCAGCAGGCCCCCAGGGACTCTAAACACCGGGGAGCTGTTTTTT
CASRPPGTLNTGELFF
>many|TRBD1|TRBJ2-3|TRBV27
TGTGCCAGCAGTTGGTCAACAGGGGTAGATGTGCAGTATTTT
CASSWSTGVDVQYF
>many|TRBD2|TRBJ2-2|TRBV15
TGTGCCACCAGCAGACGACTAGCGGGAGATGGCGGGGAGCTGTTTTTT
CATSRRLAGDGGELFF
>many|.|TRBJ2-2|TRBV4-3
TGCGCCAGCAGCGAGCAGTTCCACAACACCGGGGAGCTGTTTTTT
CASSEQFHNTGELFF
>.|.|TRBJ2-5|TRBV7-9
TGTGCCAGCAGCTCGGGGACTGTTTACCAAGAGACCCAGTACTTC
CASSSGTVYQETQYF
>.|TRBD2|TRBJ2-7|TRBV20-1
TGCAGTGCAATCCCTAGCGGGGCCTACGAGCAGTACTTC
CSAIPSGAYEQYF